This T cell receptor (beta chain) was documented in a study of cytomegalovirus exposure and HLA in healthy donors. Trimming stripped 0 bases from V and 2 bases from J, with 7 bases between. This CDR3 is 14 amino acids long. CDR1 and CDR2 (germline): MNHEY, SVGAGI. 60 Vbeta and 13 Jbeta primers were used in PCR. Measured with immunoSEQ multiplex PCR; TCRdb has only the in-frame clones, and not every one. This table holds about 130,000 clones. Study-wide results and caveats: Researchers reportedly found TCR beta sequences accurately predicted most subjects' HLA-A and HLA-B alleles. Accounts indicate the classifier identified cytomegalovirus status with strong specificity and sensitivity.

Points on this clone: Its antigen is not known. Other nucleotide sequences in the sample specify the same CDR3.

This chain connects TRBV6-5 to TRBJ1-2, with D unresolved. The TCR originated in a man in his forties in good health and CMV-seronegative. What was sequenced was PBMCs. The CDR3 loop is CASSYSSGNYGYTF. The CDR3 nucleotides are TGTGCCAGCAGTTACTCGTCCGGGAACTATGGCTACACCTTC.